This is a list of T cell receptor beta chains from one sample in a study of T cell responses to AZD1222 COVID-19 vaccine. Data came from immunoSEQ multiplex PCR; TCRdb stores just in-frame clones and leaves some out. Found here are roughly 78,000 clones, roughly four fifths of them singletons; the top ten hold 2.5% to 3%. Sequences were derived from peripheral blood, sampled on day 0 of AZD1222 vaccination. The receptors originated from an adult in good health. CDR3s include the opening cysteine and the closing phenylalanine or tryptophan. The D gene is left open where the match is weak. Part of the rows lack a size; the others show once, few, many or a class for expanded clones.

18,once,TRBJ1-1,TRBV3-1/TRBV3-2,TRBD1,CASSRRTGILLMNTEAFF,TGTGCCAGCAGCCGAAGGACAGGGATACTTCTCATGAACACTGAAGCTTTCTTT
16,-,TRBJ2-1,TRBV7-8,TRBD1,CASSDPGQGRGLEQFF,TGTGCCAGCAGCGATCCGGGACAGGGGCGTGGACTTGAGCAGTTCTTC
14,-,TRBJ2-6,TRBV7-3,-,CASSSGNGANVLTF,TGTGCCAGCAGCTCCGGTAATGGGGCCAACGTCCTGACTTTC
14,-,TRBJ2-7,TRBV19,-,CASSISTNSDEQYF,TGTGCCAGTAGTATCAGTACTAACTCCGACGAGCAGTACTTC
15,-,TRBJ1-5,TRBV4-1,-,CASRLDSLGYQPQHF,TGCGCCAGCAGGCTGGACTCTCTGGGGTATCAGCCCCAGCATTTT
14,-,TRBJ1-1,TRBV5-6,-,CASSLGTANTEAFF,TGTGCCAGCAGCTTGGGGACAGCCAACACTGAAGCTTTCTTT
15,-,TRBJ1-2,TRBV4-1,TRBD1,CASSPGQAVPYGYTF,TGCGCCAGCAGCCCGGGACAGGCCGTACCATATGGCTACACCTTC
10,-,TRBJ1-1,TRBV19,-,CASKRGEAFF,TGTGCCAGTAAAAGGGGTGAAGCTTTCTTT
15,-,TRBJ1-4,TRBV3-1/TRBV3-2,TRBD1,CASSAQGAANEKLFF,TGTGCCAGCAGCGCGCAGGGGGCGGCTAATGAAAAACTGTTTTTT
14,few,TRBJ1-2,TRBV10-3,TRBD1,CAGRRDRGNYGYTF,TGTGCCGGAAGACGGGACAGGGGTAACTATGGCTACACCTTC
14,-,TRBJ1-5,TRBV27,-,CASSPRSSNQPQHF,TGTGCCAGCAGTCCCCGGTCGAGCAATCAGCCCCAGCATTTT
15,once,TRBJ2-7,TRBV7-2,-,CASSLAPGRAYEQYF,TGTGCCAGCAGCCTAGCCCCAGGGAGAGCCTACGAGCAGTACTTC
10,once,TRBJ1-2,TRBV3-1/TRBV3-2,-,CASSLHGYTF,TGTGCCAGCAGTCTCCATGGCTACACCTTC
14,-,TRBJ2-1,TRBV3-1/TRBV3-2,-,CASSQDLAGGEQFF,TGTGCCAGCAGCCAAGATCTCGCCGGCGGTGAGCAGTTCTTC
15,-,TRBJ1-1,TRBV2,-,CASSEDQGGNTEAFF,TGTGCCAGCAGTGAAGACCAGGGAGGGAACACTGAAGCTTTCTTT
13,-,TRBJ2-1,TRBV6-5,-,CASSLLLYNEQFF,TGTGCCAGCAGTTTGTTACTCTACAATGAGCAGTTCTTC
15,-,TRBJ1-2,TRBV7-6,-,CASSLGTNSNYGYTF,TGTGCCAGCAGCCTTGGGACTAATTCTAACTATGGCTACACCTTC
15,-,TRBJ2-4,TRBV6-2/TRBV6-3,TRBD1,CASSTGTVAKNIQYF,TGTGCCAGCAGCACCGGGACAGTAGCCAAAAACATTCAGTACTTC
14,-,TRBJ1-1,TRBV5-5,-,CASSFYGKNTEAFF,TGTGCCAGCAGCTTTTACGGAAAGAACACTGAAGCTTTCTTT
11,-,TRBJ2-7,TRBV27,TRBD2,CATRGGVEQYF,TGTGCCACCCGGGGGGGGGTTGAGCAGTACTTC
12,-,TRBJ1-2,TRBV6-5,-,CASSYGGYGYTF,TGTGCCAGCAGTTACGGAGGCTATGGCTACACCTTC
13,once,TRBJ1-5,TRBV7-9,-,CASSPRRGQPQHF,TGTGCCAGCAGCCCAAGAAGAGGGCAGCCCCAGCATTTT
14,-,TRBJ1-5,TRBV19,-,CASTPGRNNQPQHF,TGTGCCAGTACCCCCGGACGGAACAATCAGCCCCAGCATTTT
15,few,TRBJ1-4,TRBV27,-,CASSFSGPEDEKLFF,TGTGCCAGCAGTTTCTCCGGCCCGGAGGATGAAAAACTGTTTTTT
19,-,TRBJ1-2,TRBV18,TRBD1,CASSPQTGSNPLANYGYTF,TGTGCCAGCTCACCTCAGACAGGGTCGAATCCTTTAGCTAACTATGGCTACACCTTC
15,-,TRBJ2-7,TRBV27,-,CASSFFSGAYYEQYF,TGTGCCAGCAGTTTTTTCTCTGGGGCCTACTACGAGCAGTACTTC
14,-,TRBJ2-7,TRBV6-5,-,CASSFGVGSYEQYF,TGTGCCAGCAGTTTTGGTGTAGGTTCATACGAGCAGTACTTC
17,-,TRBJ1-2,TRBV28,-,CASSFPIGSKDGHGYTF,TGTGCCAGCAGCTTCCCTATAGGCAGTAAGGATGGCCATGGCTACACCTTC
15,-,TRBJ2-1,TRBV5-6,-,CASSHDRRSYNEQFF,TGTGCCAGCAGCCATGACAGGCGCTCCTACAATGAGCAGTTCTTC
15,few,TRBJ1-3,TRBV7-9,-,CASSLLGNSGNTIYF,TGTGCCAGCAGCTTACTGGGCAACTCTGGAAACACCATATATTTT
13,-,TRBJ1-1,TRBV24-1,-,CATRGGSGTEAFF,TGTGCCACTCGAGGAGGGAGCGGCACTGAAGCTTTCTTT
16,-,TRBJ1-2,TRBV4-3,-,CASSQMTQGSPWGYTF,TGCGCCAGCAGCCAGATGACCCAGGGATCGCCTTGGGGCTACACCTTC
13,-,TRBJ2-2,TRBV2,-,CASSERGPGELFF,TGTGCCAGCAGTGAGCGGGGGCCCGGGGAGCTGTTTTTT
17,-,TRBJ1-6,TRBV7-9,-,CASSPSGFSSYNSPLHF,TGTGCCAGCAGCCCCAGCGGGTTTAGCTCCTATAATTCACCCCTCCACTTT
14,-,TRBJ2-3,TRBV2,-,CASKLAGSTDTQYF,TGTGCCAGCAAGTTGGCAGGTAGCACAGATACGCAGTATTTT
14,-,TRBJ1-2,TRBV7-9,-,CASSLAGTSDGYTF,TGTGCCAGCAGCTTAGCGGGGACAAGCGATGGCTACACCTTC
15,-,TRBJ1-2,TRBV18,TRBD1,CASSPLDRVLGGYTF,TGTGCCAGCTCACCACTTGACAGGGTGTTGGGTGGCTACACCTTC
12,-,TRBJ2-3,TRBV30,TRBD2,CAWTGGADTQYF,TGTGCCTGGACGGGGGGGGCAGATACGCAGTATTTT
15,-,TRBJ1-6,TRBV3-1/TRBV3-2,-,CASSQVTGGGSPLHF,TGTGCCAGCAGCCAAGTTACAGGCGGGGGTTCACCCCTCCACTTT
17,-,TRBJ1-3,TRBV11-2,TRBD1,CASSLGGTGRSGNTIYF,TGTGCCAGCAGCTTGGGAGGGACAGGGCGATCCGGAAACACCATATATTTT
15,-,TRBJ1-1,TRBV5-5,TRBD1,CASSFDTGQGTEAFF,TGTGCCAGCAGCTTCGATACTGGACAGGGCACTGAAGCTTTCTTT
15,-,TRBJ2-7,TRBV9,-,CASSPLDRSSYEQYF,TGTGCCAGCAGCCCCCTCGACAGATCCTCCTACGAGCAGTACTTC
14,-,TRBJ1-1,TRBV28,-,CASSLWQGMTEAFF,TGTGCCAGCAGTTTATGGCAGGGGATGACTGAAGCTTTCTTT
13,-,TRBJ1-1,TRBV9,-,CASSVRWDTEAFF,TGTGCCAGCAGCGTAAGGTGGGACACTGAAGCTTTCTTT
15,once,TRBJ1-4,TRBV2,-,CASRAWGPTNEKLFF,TGTGCCAGCAGGGCCTGGGGGCCCACTAATGAAAAACTGTTTTTT